Each of the 14 T cell receptor beta chains below was sequenced from the same sample in a study of blood T cell repertoires in COVID-19. TCRdb's table, derived via immunoSEQ multiplex PCR, lists solely in-frame clones and lacks some. The sample has under 250,000 clones, roughly 82% seen once; the top ten hold roughly 5.2%. Material for sequencing was peripheral blood. These TCRs come from a woman aged 80 or over with COVID-19, enrolled during active disease.

V and J are TRBV28 and TRBJ2-7, with D tentatively TRBD2 (9 bases). Germline CDR1 MDHEN, CDR2 SYDVKM. Trimming shortened V by 2 bases and J by 7 bases, and 24 bases separated the two germline ends. CDR3 length: 17 residues. The CDR3 DNA follows: TGTGCCAGCAGTTTACCTGCGGGGGGGCAGGGGGCGAAGGAGCAGTACTTC. Amino acid sequence: CASSLPAGGQGAKEQYF.

CDR3 sequence (DNA): TGTGCCTGGATTGACAGGAGCTTCTCTAACACCGGGGAGCTGTTTTTT. Protein sequence: CAWIDRSFSNTGELFF. The rearrangement uses TRBV30 and TRBJ2-2, with D perhaps matching TRBD1 (6 bases). The germline V and J ends were trimmed by 4 bases and 2 bases, with 17 bases remaining between them. CDR3 length: 16 residues. Germline loops: CDR1 GTSNPN, CDR2 SVGIG (reference sequence).

This clone was picked up one time. CDR3 residues: CAIRRGGDVEKLFF. In DNA, the CDR3 is TGTGCCATCCGAAGGGGGGGGGACGTTGAAAAACTGTTTTTT. This chain links TRBV6-6 with TRBJ1-4, with a weak D call TRBD1 (6 bases). V dropped 10 bases and J dropped 7 bases, with 19 bases sitting between them. The CDR3 has 14 amino acids. Germline CDR1 is MNHNY and CDR2 is SVGAGI (reference sequence).

The V and J genes are TRBV5-6 and TRBJ1-5; D ambiguous. The V end was cut by 1 base, the J end by 0 bases, with 8 bases between. The CDR3 contains 15 residues. CDR1 SGHDT and CDR2 YYEEEE come from the germline V gene. The chain's CDR3 is CASSLLQHSNQPQHF. The DNA of the CDR3 is TGTGCCAGCAGCTTGTTACAGCATAGCAATCAGCCCCAGCATTTT.

This clone came up once. This chain connects TRBV6-6 to TRBJ2-1, with 9 bases matching TRBD1. The CDR3 loop spans 16 amino acids. The V segment lost 2 bases and the J segment 6 bases; nucleotides outside the gene matches: 8. From germline, CDR1 is MNHNY and CDR2 SVGAGI (reference sequence). CDR3 sequence (DNA): TGTGCCAGCAGTTACCCGGGACAGGGAAGGGGCAATGAGCAGTTCTTC. It yields the protein CASSYPGQGRGNEQFF.

A remark on this clone: At one boundary the junction diverges from the germline segment, which might be a read error. J is TRBJ2-3 and V is TRBV18; 12 bases fit TRBD2. CDR1 and CDR2 from the germline V gene are KGHSH and LQKENI. This CDR3 is 16 amino acids long. The CDR3 DNA is TGTGCCAGCTCACCTCGGACTAGCGGGGCAAAAGATATGCAGTATTTT. Encoded protein: CASSPRTSGAKDMQYF.

V is TRBV4-3 and J is TRBJ2-1; TRBD2 agrees at 7 bases. CDR3 length equals 15 residues. Losses at the gene ends were 0 bases for V and 13 bases for J; bases not matched to a gene: 12. Germline V lookup: CDR1 LGHNA, CDR2 YSLEER. The CDR3 sequence is CASSQEKGRGRTQFF. The CDR3 nucleotides are TGCGCCAGCAGCCAAGAAAAGGGGCGGGGGAGAACTCAGTTCTTC.

This chain connects TRBV19 to TRBJ1-1, with D uncertain. The CDR3 consists of 13 residues. Germline V gene data show CDR1 as LNHDA and CDR2 as SQIVND (reference sequence). V lost 1 base to trimming and J lost 1 base, with 4 bases between them. Here the CDR3 reads CASSIAWNTEAFF. The CDR3 nucleotides read TGTGCCAGTAGTATAGCCTGGAACACTGAAGCTTTCTTT.

This clone was detected a few times. The V and J genes are TRBV3-1 (or the pseudogene TRBV3-2) and TRBJ1-6; D gene unclear. The V gene lost 5 bases and the J gene lost 11 bases, with 19 bases spanning the gap. Per the germline V gene, CDR1 is LGHDT and CDR2 is YNNKEL (reference sequence). The CDR3 totals 15 residues. The CDR3 loop is CASSFNSLSETPLHF. For the CDR3, the DNA is TGTGCCAGCAGCTTCAACAGCTTAAGTGAGACACCCCTCCACTTT.

This clone appeared a single time. The sample carries other DNA sequences with the same CDR3. The rearrangement joins TRBV18 to TRBJ1-2; a possible D gene is TRBD1 (5 bases). Trimming cost V 2 bases and J 3 bases, with 7 bases left between them. Per germline, CDR1 KGHSH and CDR2 LQKENI. This CDR3 contains 13 residues. Here the CDR3 reads CASSPGADYGYTF. The CDR3 coding sequence is TGTGCCAGCTCACCAGGGGCCGACTATGGCTACACCTTC.

The V and J genes are TRBV28 and TRBJ2-5; D ambiguous. Germline lookup yields CDR1 MDHEN and CDR2 SYDVKM. This CDR3 region has 12 residues. Trimming took off 8 bases at V and 4 bases at J, with 11 bases between the two ends. The CDR3 DNA sequence: TGTGCCAGCGTATCGGGTTTAGAGACCCAGTACTTC. It specifies CASVSGLETQYF.

The rearrangement uses TRBV2 and TRBJ1-2; 8 bases line up with TRBD1. J gave up 8 bases and V 5 bases, and 7 bases lay outside the gene matches. The germline CDR1 and CDR2 sequences are SNHLY and FYNNEI. The CDR3 sequence is 13 residues long. Written as DNA, the CDR3 is TGTGCCAGCAGTTATGGACAGGGTAACGGCTACACCTTC. It codes for CASSYGQGNGYTF.

This chain uses TRBV19 with TRBJ1-5; tentative D call: TRBD1 (5 bases). The CDR3 contains 18 residues. Germline CDR1 LNHDA, CDR2 SQIVND (reference sequence). Trimming removed 6 bases from V and 0 bases from J, with 21 bases in between. CDR3 loop: CASSRANTRIYSNQPQHF. The CDR3 nucleotides read TGTGCCAGTAGCAGGGCAAACACGCGGATCTATAGCAATCAGCCCCAGCATTTT.

The chain joins TRBV28 to TRBJ2-3; D may be TRBD2 (7 bases). Per germline, CDR1 MDHEN and CDR2 SYDVKM. V shed 6 bases and J shed 0 bases, with 13 bases lying between them. The CDR3 runs to 15 residues. The CDR3 protein is CASSPRGGSTDTQYF. CDR3 DNA sequence: TGTGCCAGCAGCCCAAGGGGGGGAAGCACAGATACGCAGTATTTT.